The sequence of this T cell receptor (beta chain) was determined in a study of blood T cell repertoires in COVID-19. Per the authors' pipeline: Researchers report that nucleated cell counts were estimated from reference gene primer amplification. Sequenced by immunoSEQ multiplex PCR; TCRdb stores in-frame clones only, minus some. That table is the source of V, J and clone size, and D and trimming were worked out from the DNA. The sample has 220,000 or so clones, 84% seen once. The TCR was taken from a woman in her sixties or seventies who had recovered from COVID-19. Source material: peripheral blood.

CDR3 bases: TGTGCCAGCAGCCGCCCTGGACAGGGGGCGCGGTATGGCTACACCTTC. Translated, it gives CASSRPGQGARYGYTF. The chain is built from TRBV5-6 and TRBJ1-2; 11 bases agree with TRBD1. With 4 bases clipped from V and 5 bases from J, the junction kept 10 bases outside the gene matches. The CDR3 spans 16 residues. From germline, CDR1 is SGHDT and CDR2 YYEEEE.